The clone carrying this TCR beta chain was seen repeatedly, ten times or more. Its antigen is currently unknown. In TCRdb, the RT-PCR reads were re-called with MiXCR into one record per CDR3 protein. The sample carries roughly 520,000 distinct CDR3 sequences, roughly 27% recorded once. This sample was included in a study of response to subunit inactivated influenza vaccine. General study findings and limits: Few new T cells, the authors suggested, are recruited by each seasonal influenza vaccination.

The CDR3 is made up of 12 amino acids. Germline values: CDR1 MNHNS, CDR2 SASEGT. The germline V and J ends were trimmed by 3 bases and 6 bases, with 8 bases remaining between them. This receptor was taken from a man in his fifties or sixties who received an inactivated influenza vaccine. This sample comprised CD4+ T cells sorted from PBMCs, obtained more than 4 days after vaccination. This chain connects TRBV6-1 to TRBJ1-2, with a weak D call TRBD1 (5 bases). The chain's CDR3 is CASSDRVDGYTF. CDR3 DNA sequence: TGTGCCAGCAGTGACAGGGTGGATGGCTACACCTTC.